This T cell receptor beta chain was captured by sequencing in a study of blood T cells in healthy people across ages. Next came a second PCR, run for about 6 to 12 cycles, which used a sample-barcoded 5' primer along with a J-beta primer mix. TCRdb itself ran the 5' RACE reads through MiXCR, one entry per CDR3 protein. The sample lists 850,000 or so distinct CDR3 sequences, 29% seen once, with 15% to 20% in the top ten. Study results and limitations: Per million T cells, TCR beta diversity dropped roughly linearly as age increased. Unknown CMV status may confound age-related changes in expanded clones.

PBMCs numbering at least 7 million were isolated per sample. The CDR3 runs to 19 residues. CDR1 is SEHNR and CDR2 is FQNEAQ in the germline V gene (reference sequence). The J segment lost 8 bases and the V segment lost 2 bases, leaving 17 bases of the junction unmatched. Turning to this clonotype: Its antigen remains unidentified.

The TCR comes from a woman at least 80 years old in good health. What was sequenced was blood. The chain employs TRBV7-9 and TRBJ1-6; 8 nucleotides align to TRBD1. The CDR3, as DNA: TGTGCCAGCAGCTTATCCCAAGCTTGGGACAGGTCCTCGGATTCACCCCTCCACTTT. Protein product: CASSLSQAWDRSSDSPLHF.